These 18 T cell receptor beta chains were all obtained from the same sample, sequenced in a study of cytomegalovirus exposure and HLA in healthy donors. Use of 60 Vbeta and 13 Jbeta primers characterized the PCR. Method: immunoSEQ multiplex PCR; TCRdb's copy keeps in-frame clones and lacks some. This sample has around 140,000 clones; around 82% occur once, and the top ten carry about 2.2%. Sequenced: PBMCs. All receptors come from a woman between 18 and 29 years old in good health and CMV-seropositive.

V gene TRBV19 combines with J gene TRBJ1-5, with D possibly being TRBD1 (6 bases). V lost 10 bases, J lost 3 bases, and 16 bases lay in between. Germline CDR1 LNHDA, CDR2 SQIVND (reference sequence). CDR3 length: 14 amino acids. CDR3 in amino acids: CATKTGLVNQPQHF. The CDR3 DNA sequence: TGTGCCACCAAGACAGGCTTGGTCAATCAGCCCCAGCATTTT. The full variable domain, completed using reference TRBV19 and TRBJ1-5, is DGGITQSPKYLFRKEGQNVTLSCEQNLNHDAMYWYRQDPGQGLRLIYYSQIVNDFQKGDIAEGYSVSREKKESFPLTVTSAQKNPTAFYLCATKTGLVNQPQHFGDGTRLSIL.

J is TRBJ2-7 and V is TRBV19, with D possibly being TRBD1 (7 bases). This CDR3 has 13 residues. CDR1 and CDR2 (germline): LNHDA, SQIVND (reference sequence). With 9 bases removed from V and 1 base from J, the gap between germline ends came to 13 bases. The CDR3 here is CARATGRSYEQYF. CDR3 in DNA: TGTGCCAGGGCGACAGGGAGGTCCTACGAGCAGTACTTC.

This clone was detected only a few times. The CDR3 nucleotides are TGTGCCAGCAGCCTAACTGACAGGGGGCTAGAGGGCTACACCTTC. Amino acids: CASSLTDRGLEGYTF. The chain joins TRBV28 to TRBJ1-2; 10 bases are shared with TRBD1. V shed 6 bases and J 8 bases; nucleotides not matched to a gene: 12. The germline CDR1 and CDR2 sequences are MDHEN and SYDVKM. The CDR3 has 15 amino acids.

This clone was counted a single time. This chain uses TRBV6-1 with TRBJ2-5; 8 bases line up with TRBD1. The end of the DNA fits TRBJ2-7 better, so the J call may be wrong. The CDR3 length is 17 residues. Germline CDR1 reads MNHNS; CDR2 reads SASEGT. In DNA, the CDR3 is TGTGCCAGCAGTGGACCGGGGACAGGTGAGATCTCCTACGAGCAGTACTTC. Translated: CASSGPGTGEISYEQYF.

The chain employs TRBV15 and TRBJ1-6; the D is unclear. The CDR3 is 14 residues long. V lost 6 bases and J lost 3, with 9 bases in between. CDR1 is LNHNV and CDR2 is YYDKDF in the germline V gene (reference sequence). CDR3: CATRGEDYNSPLHF. The CDR3 DNA follows: TGTGCCACCAGGGGAGAAGACTATAATTCACCCCTCCACTTT.

The count of this clone is one. The genes are TRBV7-2 and TRBJ2-2, with TRBD1 matching over 10 bases. The CDR3 is 16 amino acids. Germline CDR1 reads SGHTA; CDR2 reads FQGNSA. The J segment lost 0 bases and the V segment lost 4 bases, leaving 2 bases of the junction unmatched. The DNA for the CDR3 is TGTGCCAGCAGCTCGACAGGGGGCACGAACACCGGGGAGCTGTTTTTT. It codes for CASSSTGGTNTGELFF.

The chain links TRBV5-4 to TRBJ2-2; the D gene is possibly TRBD1 (5 bases). CDR1 SGHNT and CDR2 YYREEE come from the germline V gene (reference sequence). CDR3 length equals 15 residues. Trimming took 4 bases from V and 0 from J, leaving 10 bases between them. CDR3 protein: CASSRDRSNTGELFF. Here the CDR3 DNA reads TGTGCCAGCAGCCGAGACAGATCGAACACCGGGGAGCTGTTTTTT.

The V and J genes are TRBV12-5 and TRBJ1-2, with TRBD1 matching 12 bases. Germline-derived CDR1 and CDR2 are LGHNT and FRNRAP. V was clipped by 0 bases and J by 4 bases; unmatched bases: 6. This CDR3 spans 17 amino acids. CDR3 sequence: CASGLVLGQGASYGYTF. CDR3 in DNA: TGTGCTAGTGGTTTGGTACTGGGACAGGGGGCGAGCTATGGCTACACCTTC. Combining the CDR3 with reference TRBV12-5 and TRBJ1-2 gives the whole variable domain DARVTQTPRHKVTEMGQEVTMRCQPILGHNTVFWYRQTMMQGLELLAYFRNRAPLDDSGMPKDRFSAEMPDATLATLKIQPSEPRDSAVYFCASGLVLGQGASYGYTFGSGTRLTVV.

The gene calls are TRBV7-9 and TRBJ1-2, with TRBD1 identical over 10 bases. This CDR3 is 14 amino acids long. The junction had 6 bases not matched to a gene; V was cut back by 5 bases and J by 6 bases. CDR1 is SEHNR, CDR2 FQNEAQ, per germline (reference sequence). This CDR3 is CASSTGQGLDGYTF. In DNA, the CDR3 is TGTGCCAGCAGCACGGGACAGGGGTTAGATGGCTACACCTTC.

The CDR3 nucleotides are TGTGCCAGTAGTATGGGGACAGGGGATACGCAGTATTTT. Translating gives CASSMGTGDTQYF. This chain links TRBV19 with TRBJ2-3; 9 nucleotides agree with TRBD1. CDR1 is LNHDA and CDR2 is SQIVND in the germline V gene (reference sequence). The CDR3 contains 13 residues. V lost 3 bases, J lost 6 bases, and 1 base stayed unmatched.

The chain is built from TRBV7-6 and TRBJ2-3, with a tentative D call TRBD2 (6 bases). Germline V gives CDR1 SGHVS, CDR2 FNYEAQ. This CDR3 comprises 15 residues. V lost 7 bases and J lost 3, with 17 bases in between. As DNA, the CDR3 is TGTGCCAGCACCCCTATAGTCGGGGGAACAGATACGCAGTATTTT. It translates to CASTPIVGGTDTQYF.

The chain employs TRBV7-2 and TRBJ2-7; perhaps TRBD1 as D (5 bases). This CDR3 comprises 16 residues. V lost 1 base and J lost 0, with 13 bases in between. CDR1 and CDR2 from the germline V gene are SGHTA and FQGNSA. The CDR3 sequence is CASSLEGYRSSYEQYF. The CDR3 DNA follows: TGTGCCAGCAGCTTAGAAGGGTACAGGAGCTCCTACGAGCAGTACTTC.

V gene TRBV6-1 combines with J gene TRBJ1-3; the D gene is possibly TRBD1 (6 bases). The V gene's germline CDR1 is MNHNS and CDR2 SASEGT. CDR3 length: 14 residues. V lost 9 bases and J 0 bases, leaving 12 bases between the germline ends. CDR3 bases: TGTGCCAGTTCCACAGGGTTCTCTGGAAACACCATATATTTT. It yields the protein CASSTGFSGNTIYF.

In its sample, this clone was seen a few times. This rearrangement joins TRBV6-1 to TRBJ1-5; D possibly corresponds to TRBD1 (5 bases). Trimming left V 1 base short and J 2 bases short, with 9 bases between. The CDR3 has 15 amino acids. Germline-derived CDR1 and CDR2 are MNHNS and SASEGT. CDR3 coding DNA: TGTGCCAGCAGTGAAGGTGGGGCGCGCAATCAGCCCCAGCATTTT. Translating gives CASSEGGARNQPQHF.

The V call is TRBV7-6, the J call TRBJ2-7; 9 nucleotides agree with TRBD1. The CDR3 loop spans 13 amino acids. The V gene's germline CDR1 is SGHVS and CDR2 FNYEAQ. V trimming: 5 bases; J trimming: 3 bases; junction bases outside the gene matches: 2. The CDR3 reads CASSRTGDYEQYF. CDR3 DNA: TGTGCCAGCAGCCGGACAGGGGACTACGAGCAGTACTTC. Full variable domain (remainder filled in from reference TRBV7-6 and TRBJ2-7): GAGVSQSPRYKVTKRGQDVALRCDPISGHVSLYWYRQALGQGPEFLTYFNYEAQQDKSGLPNDRFSAERPEGSISTLTIQRTEQRDSAMYRCASSRTGDYEQYFGPGTRLTVT.

The genes are TRBV5-1 and TRBJ2-6, with 9 bases matching TRBD1. V lost 4 bases to trimming and J lost 4 bases; unmatched junction nucleotides: 6. The CDR3 is 16 residues long. CDR1 is SGHRS, CDR2 YFSETQ, per germline. The CDR3 nucleotides are TGCGCCAGCAGCGATGGACAGGGGACCGGGGCCAACGTCCTGACTTTC. Protein product: CASSDGQGTGANVLTF.

The V call is TRBV30, the J call TRBJ2-1; 13 bases line up with TRBD2. There are 18 residues in the CDR3. The ends lost 7 bases at V and 1 base at J; junction bases unmatched: 13. From germline, CDR1 is GTSNPN and CDR2 SVGIG (reference sequence). Written as DNA, the CDR3 is TGTGCCTCCTCGCTTTGGGGGACTAGCGGGGATTCCTACAATGAGCAGTTCTTC. Translated: CASSLWGTSGDSYNEQFF.

The V and J genes are TRBV30 and TRBJ2-1; D unclear. Germline V gene lookup returns CDR1 GTSNPN and CDR2 SVGIG (reference sequence). V was trimmed by 2 bases and J by 7 bases, leaving 9 bases between them. The CDR3 is made up of 12 amino acids. The CDR3 region has the DNA TGTGCCTGGAGTAAGTTCGGTAATGAGCAGTTCTTC. It is translated as CAWSKFGNEQFF.